A single sample is the source of the 14 T cell receptor beta chains below, sequenced in a study of blood T cells in healthy people across ages. A second 7 to 11 cycle PCR used barcoded and J-beta primers. TCRdb itself ran the 5' RACE reads through MiXCR, one entry per CDR3 protein. The sample yields roughly 800,000 distinct CDR3 sequences, just under 25% seen once. These data also formed part of another study, on T cells of mothers and their children.

Specimen: blood. These receptors came from a boy younger than 18 in good health.

The chain is built from TRBV7-2 and TRBJ1-1, with a possible D match to TRBD1 (6 bases). This CDR3 has 17 amino acids. Germline V lookup: CDR1 SGHTA, CDR2 FQGNSA. Trimming took off 5 bases at V and 1 base at J, with 20 bases between the two ends. The CDR3 coding sequence is TGTGCCAGCAGCCAACAACCCGTTCCGACAGGGAACACTGAAGCTTTCTTT. Translation: CASSQQPVPTGNTEAFF. Filled out from reference TRBV7-2 and TRBJ1-1, the complete variable domain reads GAGVSQSPSNKVTEKGKDVELRCDPISGHTALYWYRQSLGQGLEFLIYFQGNSAPDKSGLPSDRFSAERTGGSVSTLTIQRTQQEDSAVYLCASSQQPVPTGNTEAFFGQGTRLTVV.

The chain links TRBV28 to TRBJ2-7; D is unclear. CDR1 is MDHEN and CDR2 is SYDVKM in the germline V gene. With 5 bases removed from V and 3 bases from J, the gap between germline ends came to 17 bases. This CDR3 region has 15 residues. CDR3: CASSVSAAQYYEQYF. The CDR3 DNA sequence: TGTGCCAGCAGTGTAAGCGCCGCCCAGTACTACGAGCAGTACTTC. Full variable domain (outside the CDR3, taken from reference TRBV28 and TRBJ2-7): DVKVTQSSRYLVKRTGEKVFLECVQDMDHENMFWYRQDPGLGLRLIYFSYDVKMKEKGDIPEGYSVSREKKERFSLILESASTNQTSMYLCASSVSAAQYYEQYFGPGTRLTVT.

This clonotype was seen only a few times. The genes are TRBV5-1 and TRBJ1-1; D is undetermined. From germline, CDR1 is SGHRS and CDR2 YFSETQ. Trimming left V 0 bases short and J 5 bases short, with 8 bases between. The CDR3 is made up of 13 amino acids. The CDR3 loop is CASSLAPQTEAFF. CDR3 sequence (DNA): TGCGCCAGCAGCTTGGCCCCCCAGACTGAAGCTTTCTTT.

The chain combines TRBV12-3 or TRBV12-4 with TRBJ1-6; no clear D gene. Trimming shortened V by 2 bases and J by 7 bases, and 9 bases separated the two germline ends. The CDR3 length is 14 residues. The chain's CDR3 is CASSLREWNSPLHF. CDR3 in DNA: TGTGCCAGCAGTTTAAGGGAATGGAATTCACCCCTCCACTTT.

The chain has TRBV3-1 and TRBJ2-5; D tentatively reads TRBD1 or TRBD2 (5 bases each). This CDR3 spans 17 amino acids. The V gene's germline CDR1 is LGHDT and CDR2 YNNKEL (reference sequence). V was trimmed by 1 base and J by 4 bases, leaving 19 bases between them. The CDR3 region has the DNA TGTGCCAGCAGCCAAGGCGTTTTAATGGGAGACAGAGAGACCCAGTACTTC. Translating it yields CASSQGVLMGDRETQYF.

In its sample, this clonotype was seen a few times. The chain joins TRBV6-2 or TRBV6-3 to TRBJ2-1; TRBD2 matches 7 bases. With V trimmed by 10 bases and J by 4 bases, 7 bases remained unmatched. Germline V gives CDR1 MNHEY, CDR2 SVGEGT. The CDR3 extends over 13 amino acids. The CDR3 DNA follows: TGTGCCACCCTCTTAGCGGGTTACAATGAGCAGTTCTTC. It yields the protein CATLLAGYNEQFF.

This sequence joins TRBV29-1 and TRBJ2-5; D might be TRBD1 (6 bases). The V gene lost 4 bases and the J gene lost 5 bases, with 17 bases spanning the gap. Germline V lookup: CDR1 SQVTM, CDR2 ANQGSEA. CDR3 length: 14 amino acids. CDR3 region: CSVVIGQIGETQYF. CDR3 nucleotides: TGCAGCGTTGTAATAGGACAGATAGGGGAGACCCAGTACTTC.

V usage is TRBV29-1 and J usage is TRBJ2-7; weak D call: TRBD2 (6 bases). With 5 bases removed from V and 4 bases from J, the gap between germline ends came to 12 bases. Per the germline V gene, CDR1 is SQVTM and CDR2 is ANQGSEA. The CDR3 spans 12 residues. CDR3 coding DNA: TGCAGCGTTAACCGGGACTCGTACGAGCAGTACTTC. Its protein is CSVNRDSYEQYF.

This clonotype was observed a few times. The V and J genes are TRBV4-3 and TRBJ2-2; the D call may be TRBD1 or TRBD2 (5 bases each). This CDR3 spans 16 amino acids. V was cut by 5 bases and J by 1 base, with 14 bases left in between. The germline CDR1 and CDR2 sequences are LGHNA and YSLEER. This chain's CDR3 is CASSASGAWNTGELFF. The CDR3 coding sequence is TGCGCCAGCAGCGCGTCCGGGGCGTGGAACACCGGGGAGCTGTTTTTT.

This clonotype came up a few times. In nucleotides, the CDR3 is TGCGCCAGCAGCTTGAGGCAGGGGCACAATGAGCAGTTCTTC. Its protein product is CASSLRQGHNEQFF. J is TRBJ2-1 and V is TRBV5-1, with a weak D call TRBD1 (6 bases). Germline V gene sequence: CDR1 SGHRS, CDR2 YFSETQ. The ends were cut back, 1 base at V and 5 bases at J, with 10 bases in the middle. The CDR3 contains 14 residues.

This clonotype turned up a few times. This chain links TRBV28 with TRBJ2-5; 9 bases fit TRBD1. Germline lookup yields CDR1 MDHEN and CDR2 SYDVKM. V lost 9 bases, J lost 5 bases, and 4 bases stayed unmatched. This CDR3 region has 12 residues. CDR3 sequence reads: CASRTGDETQYF. The DNA of the CDR3 is TGTGCCAGTCGGACAGGGGACGAGACCCAGTACTTC.

J is TRBJ2-2 and V is TRBV4-1, with a tentative D call TRBD2 (5 bases). CDR1 and CDR2 (germline): MGHRA, YSYEKL. The ends were cut back, 3 bases at V and 6 bases at J, with 17 bases in the middle. This CDR3 is built from 16 residues. The CDR3 DNA is TGCGCCAGCAGCCAGAGGGCTAGCCCCCTACCCGGGGAGCTGTTTTTT. It specifies CASSQRASPLPGELFF.

The rearrangement joins TRBV7-2 to TRBJ2-1; 8 bases match TRBD2. The CDR3 extends over 15 amino acids. J was trimmed by 10 bases and V by 4 bases; bases with no gene match: 12. Germline values: CDR1 SGHTA, CDR2 FQGNSA. The CDR3 DNA reads TGTGCCAGCAGCTCCCCGCGGGGACTAGTCGGGGAGCAGTTCTTC. As protein: CASSSPRGLVGEQFF.

This CDR3 reads CSVLQRLNTEAFF. In DNA, the CDR3 is TGCAGCGTCCTACAGAGGTTGAACACTGAAGCTTTCTTT. The chain couples TRBV29-1 to TRBJ1-1; no definite D call. Germline V lookup: CDR1 SQVTM, CDR2 ANQGSEA. Trimming stripped 6 bases from V and 0 bases from J, with 11 bases between. There are 13 residues in the CDR3.